The 27 T cell receptor beta chains listed next were all sequenced from one sample in a study of PD-1 blockade in classical Hodgkin lymphoma. Relapse after autologous stem cell transplantation occurred in every patient, and brentuximab vedotin exposure varied. Produced via immunoSEQ multiplex PCR; TCRdb's table is partial and in-frame only. In the table there are tens of thousands of clones, just over 90% of which are singletons. The sample in question was peripheral blood mononuclear cells (PBMCs), obtained at baseline. The origin of the receptors is a human donor with classical Hodgkin lymphoma.

The chain carries TRBV19 and TRBJ1-1; D possibly corresponds to TRBD1 (5 bases). The CDR3 has 13 residues. V was trimmed by 2 bases and J by 4 bases, leaving 8 bases between them. The germline V gene encodes CDR1 LNHDA and CDR2 SQIVND (reference sequence). DNA of the CDR3: TGTGCCAGTAGTATAATGGGGGGCACTGAAGCTTTCTTT. It codes for CASSIMGGTEAFF.

J is TRBJ2-3 and V is TRBV30; 8 bases are shared with TRBD1. CDR1 and CDR2 (germline): GTSNPN, SVGIG (reference sequence). J gave up 4 bases and V 1 base, and 7 bases lay outside the gene matches. The CDR3 is made up of 15 amino acids. The CDR3 protein is CAWSAPTGEPDTQYF. DNA of the CDR3: TGTGCCTGGAGTGCTCCGACAGGGGAGCCAGATACGCAGTATTTT.

The V and J genes are TRBV23-1 and TRBJ2-1; 7 bases agree with TRBD1. TRBV23-1 belongs to the ORF category, with a function that is uncertain. The CDR3 totals 18 residues. V shed 4 bases, J shed 0 bases, and the junction held 12 bases outside the gene matches. CDR3 nucleotide sequence: TGCGCCAGCAGTCCTCTACATTATGACAGGGCCTCCTACAATGAGCAGTTCTTC. It specifies CASSPLHYDRASYNEQFF.

This sequence joins TRBV18 and TRBJ1-2; D gene ambiguous. This CDR3 contains 14 residues. V was cut by 5 bases and J by 6 bases, with 16 bases left in between. The germline V gene has CDR1 KGHSH and CDR2 LQKENI. CDR3 loop: CASSSTPLEDGYTF. As DNA, the CDR3 is TGTGCCAGCTCAAGCACTCCCTTGGAGGATGGCTACACCTTC.

The chain couples TRBV4-2 to TRBJ2-2; D is possibly TRBD2 (6 bases). CDR3 length equals 18 residues. The V gene lost 1 base and the J gene lost 2 bases, with 17 bases spanning the gap. The germline CDR1 and CDR2 sequences are LGHNA and YNFKEQ. CDR3 bases: TGTGCCAGCAGCCAAGTTGGCGGGATCTGGGACAACACCGGGGAGCTGTTTTTT. Protein: CASSQVGGIWDNTGELFF.

This clone was recorded once. This chain joins TRBV5-1 and TRBJ1-4, with a weak D call TRBD1 (6 bases). The V end was cut by 2 bases, the J end by 7 bases, with 12 bases between. CDR3 length: 14 amino acids. Germline V gene sequence: CDR1 SGHRS, CDR2 YFSETQ. The CDR3 bases are TGCGCCAGCAGCTTAGAACAGGGCGGTGAAAAACTGTTTTTT. The encoded protein is CASSLEQGGEKLFF.

The J gene is TRBJ2-7, the V gene TRBV5-5, with D perhaps matching TRBD1 or TRBD2 (5 bases each). Per germline, CDR1 SGHKS and CDR2 YYEKEE (reference sequence). V was shortened by 3 bases and J by 0 bases, with 22 bases between the two germline ends. The CDR3 contains 18 residues. In DNA, the CDR3 is TGTGCCAGCAGCTCGCGGCTTCTAGCAGGGCCTAGCTCCTACGAGCAGTACTTC. This gives the protein CASSSRLLAGPSSYEQYF.

The gene calls are TRBV2 and TRBJ2-1; 11 bases fit TRBD2. This CDR3 has 14 amino acids. The germline V gene has CDR1 SNHLY and CDR2 FYNNEI. The V gene end was trimmed by 4 bases and the J gene end by 8 bases; junction bases not matched to a gene: 4. The CDR3 is CASSGLAGRDEQFF. The CDR3 DNA reads TGTGCCAGCAGTGGACTAGCGGGGCGCGATGAGCAGTTCTTC.

The chain couples TRBV27 to TRBJ2-5, with D unclear. CDR3 length equals 13 residues. Germline lookup yields CDR1 MNHEY and CDR2 SMNVEV (reference sequence). The V end lost 2 bases, the J end lost 1 base, and 5 bases lay between the germline ends. In nucleotides, the CDR3 is TGTGCCAGCAGTTTAATGGGCCAAGAGACCCAGTACTTC. It translates to CASSLMGQETQYF.

This sequence joins TRBV28 and TRBJ2-1, with no clear D. Trimming took 3 bases from V and 6 from J, leaving 0 bases between them. Germline CDR1 is MDHEN and CDR2 is SYDVKM. This CDR3 is 10 amino acids long. CDR3 sequence: CASSFNEQFF. The CDR3 DNA sequence: TGTGCCAGCAGTTTCAATGAGCAGTTCTTC.

The V and J genes are TRBV5-5 and TRBJ2-3; TRBD2 matches at 11 bases. This CDR3 is 16 amino acids long. Germline loops: CDR1 SGHKS, CDR2 YYEKEE (reference sequence). The junction had 1 base not matched to a gene; V was cut back by 0 bases and J by 1 base. The CDR3 loop is CASSLALAGGTDTQYF. The CDR3 bases are TGTGCCAGCAGCTTGGCACTAGCGGGGGGCACAGATACGCAGTATTTT.

The chain employs TRBV27 and TRBJ1-2; 11 nucleotides agree with TRBD1. V lost 6 bases, J lost 8 bases, and 8 bases stayed unmatched. CDR3 length equals 14 residues. CDR1 and CDR2 from the germline V gene are MNHEY and SMNVEV (reference sequence). This CDR3 reads CASSPGTGGWGYTF. The CDR3 nucleotides are TGTGCCAGCAGCCCCGGGACAGGGGGATGGGGCTACACCTTC.

The chain recombines TRBV4-2 with TRBJ2-2; 7 nucleotides align to TRBD2. In germline, CDR1 is LGHNA, CDR2 YNFKEQ. V gave up 1 base and J gave up 1 base; unmatched junction bases: 3. The length of the CDR3 is 16 residues. The CDR3: CASSQGSSGNTGELFF. The DNA of the CDR3 is TGTGCCAGCAGCCAAGGATCTAGCGGGAACACCGGGGAGCTGTTTTTT.

As DNA, the CDR3 is TGTGCCAGCAGTATGGACAGACAAGAGACCCAGTACTTC. It yields the protein CASSMDRQETQYF. The V call is TRBV7-3, the J call TRBJ2-5; D is perhaps TRBD1 (6 bases). Trimming removed 6 bases from V and 2 bases from J, with 10 bases in between. The CDR3 covers 13 residues. The germline gives CDR1 SGHTA, CDR2 FQGTGA.

This clone was seen only once. The CDR3 DNA reads TGCGCCAGCAGCTTTTTAACAGGGGACTACGAGCAGTACTTC. This translates into CASSFLTGDYEQYF. The chain joins TRBV5-1 to TRBJ2-7, with 7 bases lining up with TRBD1. The V gene end was trimmed by 2 bases and the J gene end by 3 bases; junction bases not matched to a gene: 5. Germline-derived CDR1 and CDR2 are SGHRS and YFSETQ. This CDR3 is built from 14 residues.

V gene TRBV21-1 combines with J gene TRBJ1-6. TRBV21-1 is given as a pseudogene. The CDR3 length is 18 residues. For the CDR3, the DNA is TGTGCCAGCAGCAAGAAAGTTTGGAGAAGCTCCTATAATTCACCCCTCCACTTT. Translation gives CASSKKVWRSSYNSPLHF.

This clone was seen just once. The chain joins TRBV7-6 to TRBJ2-7; 7 nucleotides line up with TRBD2. Germline V gives CDR1 SGHVS, CDR2 FNYEAQ. The CDR3 contains 14 residues. After removal of 5 bases from V and 5 bases from J, the junction contained 9 bases not matched to a gene. This chain's CDR3 is CASSLVAGVNEQYF. DNA for the CDR3: TGTGCCAGCAGCCTAGTGGCGGGGGTAAACGAGCAGTACTTC.

The chain links TRBV27 to TRBJ1-6, with 9 bases fitting TRBD1. Trimming removed 3 bases from V and 6 bases from J; junction bases left unmatched: 9. The CDR3 runs 17 residues. The germline V gene has CDR1 MNHEY and CDR2 SMNVEV (reference sequence). In nucleotides, the CDR3 is TGTGCCAGCAGTTTGCCGCAGACAGGGGGTTTTAATTCACCCCTCCACTTT. This encodes CASSLPQTGGFNSPLHF.

This clone occurred a few times. The chain combines TRBV27 with TRBJ2-1; D might be TRBD2 (6 bases). Trimming removed 0 bases from V and 8 bases from J, with 14 bases in between. There are 15 residues in the CDR3. Germline assignment: CDR1 MNHEY and CDR2 SMNVEV (reference sequence). In nucleotides, the CDR3 is TGTGCCAGCAGTTTATCCGCGGGGTCGAGGGATGAGCAGTTCTTC. Amino acids: CASSLSAGSRDEQFF.

The CDR3, as DNA: TGTGCCAGCAGTGGAATTGGACTAGCAAAAGAGACCCAGTACTTC. It specifies CASSGIGLAKETQYF. The chain links TRBV25-1 to TRBJ2-5, with 8 bases that match TRBD2. The CDR3 consists of 15 residues. Germline V gene lookup returns CDR1 MGHDK and CDR2 SYGVNS. V lost 4 bases, J lost 3 bases, and 7 bases stayed unmatched.

The J gene is TRBJ2-5, the V gene TRBV19; TRBD1 aligns across 7 bases. V dropped 5 bases and J dropped 0; count of bases not matched to a gene: 6. This CDR3 is 15 amino acids long. CDR1 is LNHDA and CDR2 is SQIVND in the germline V gene (reference sequence). Here the CDR3 reads CASSLGQLNQETQYF. The CDR3 DNA is TGTGCCAGTAGTTTGGGACAGCTAAACCAAGAGACCCAGTACTTC.

This chain connects TRBV30 to TRBJ1-2, with TRBD1 as a possible D gene (6 bases). The CDR3 runs to 15 residues. Per germline, CDR1 GTSNPN and CDR2 SVGIG (reference sequence). V gave up 6 bases and J gave up 3 bases, with 20 bases separating them. The CDR3 sequence is CACFEDSWGDYGYTF. CDR3 coding DNA: TGTGCCTGTTTTGAGGACAGCTGGGGGGACTATGGCTACACCTTC.

This rearrangement joins TRBV28 to TRBJ2-5, with no clear D. Germline loops: CDR1 MDHEN, CDR2 SYDVKM. This CDR3 comprises 15 residues. Trimming pared 2 bases from V and 0 bases from J, leaving 10 bases between. CDR3 loop: CASSLTWANQETQYF. The CDR3 DNA is TGTGCCAGCAGTTTAACGTGGGCTAACCAAGAGACCCAGTACTTC.

V is TRBV6-1 and J is TRBJ1-5; D is unclear. The CDR3 is 14 residues long. V was trimmed by 3 bases and J by 0 bases, leaving 6 bases between them. Germline assignment: CDR1 MNHNS and CDR2 SASEGT. The CDR3 loop is CASSDGFSNQPQHF. The CDR3 nucleotides read TGTGCCAGCAGTGACGGTTTTAGCAATCAGCCCCAGCATTTT.

Points on this clone: The junction departs from germline at one end; a sequencing error may be responsible. This chain links TRBV7-3 with TRBJ2-3; 10 bases line up with TRBD2. The CDR3 has 14 amino acids. Germline V gives CDR1 SGHTA, CDR2 FQGTGA. CDR3 nucleotides: TGTGCCAGCAGATTAAGCGGGGGGGCTCATACGCAGTATTTT. It is translated as CASRLSGGAHTQYF.

This clone appeared once. Here the CDR3 reads CASSPSIDQETQYF. The CDR3 DNA is TGTGCCAGCTCACCGTCTATAGATCAAGAGACCCAGTACTTC. V and J are TRBV18 and TRBJ2-5; D is uncertain. Germline V gives CDR1 KGHSH, CDR2 LQKENI. There are 14 residues in the CDR3. The V end was cut by 3 bases, the J end by 2 bases, with 10 bases between. Full variable domain (outside the CDR3, taken from reference TRBV18 and TRBJ2-5): NAGVMQNPRHLVRRRGQEARLRCSPMKGHSHVYWYRQLPEEGLKFMVYLQKENIIDESGMPKERFSAEFPKEGPSILRIQQVVRGDSAAYFCASSPSIDQETQYFGPGTRLLVL.

This clone was detected once. CDR3 DNA: TGCGCCAGCAAGGGTTGGTACAATGAGCAGTTCTTC. This sequence encodes CASKGWYNEQFF. The genes are TRBV5-1 and TRBJ2-1; D not certain. The CDR3 has 12 residues. CDR1 is SGHRS and CDR2 is YFSETQ in the germline V gene. Trimming stripped 6 bases from V and 4 bases from J, with 8 bases between.